This T cell receptor (beta chain) was documented in a study of OX40 agonist ivuxolimab in advanced cancers. Study-wide points: Relative to CD4+ cells, CD8+ T cells on average had more expanded clones.

The length of the CDR3 is 15 residues. V was shortened by 1 base and J by 5 bases, with 15 bases between the two germline ends. Germline V CDR1 and CDR2: SGHRS, YFSETQ. Details on this clone: Its antigen remains unknown.

Libraries were prepared by immunoSEQ multiplex PCR; TCRdb keeps only in-frame clonotypes and omits some of them. The data show tens of thousands of clones, roughly 82% seen once. This sequence was found in an adult with an advanced solid tumor such as melanoma, head and neck, liver or kidney cancer. The sequencing here drew on CD4+ or CD8+ T cells sorted from blood, taken in a trial of the OX40 agonist ivuxolimab. This rearrangement joins TRBV5-1 to TRBJ2-5, with unresolved D. CDR3 sequence reads: CASSLTLYSTETQYF. CDR3 coding DNA: TGCGCCAGCAGCTTGACTCTGTATTCGACGGAGACCCAGTACTTC.